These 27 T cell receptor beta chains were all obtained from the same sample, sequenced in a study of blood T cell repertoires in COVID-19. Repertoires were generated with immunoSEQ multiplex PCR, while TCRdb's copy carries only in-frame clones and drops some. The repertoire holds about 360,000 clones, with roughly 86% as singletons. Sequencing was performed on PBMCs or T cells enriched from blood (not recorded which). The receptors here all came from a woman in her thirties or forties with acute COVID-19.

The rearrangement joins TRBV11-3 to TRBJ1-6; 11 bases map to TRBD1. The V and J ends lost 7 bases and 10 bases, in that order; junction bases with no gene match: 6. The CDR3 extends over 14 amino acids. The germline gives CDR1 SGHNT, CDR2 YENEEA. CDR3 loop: CASKPGQGVSPLHF. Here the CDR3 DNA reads TGTGCCAGCAAGCCGGGACAGGGGGTCTCACCCCTCCACTTT. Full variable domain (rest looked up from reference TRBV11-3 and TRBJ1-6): EAGVVQSPRYKIIEKKQPVAFWCNPISGHNTLYWYLQNLGQGPELLIRYENEEAVDDSQLPKDRFSAERLKGVDSTLKIQPAELGDSAVYLCASKPGQGVSPLHFGNGTRLTVT.

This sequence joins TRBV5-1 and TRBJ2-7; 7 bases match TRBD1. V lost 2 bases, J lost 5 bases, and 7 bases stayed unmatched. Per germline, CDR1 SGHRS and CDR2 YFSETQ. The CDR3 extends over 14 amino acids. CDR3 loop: CASSLEDRADEQYF. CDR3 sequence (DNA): TGCGCCAGCAGCTTAGAAGACAGGGCGGACGAGCAGTACTTC.

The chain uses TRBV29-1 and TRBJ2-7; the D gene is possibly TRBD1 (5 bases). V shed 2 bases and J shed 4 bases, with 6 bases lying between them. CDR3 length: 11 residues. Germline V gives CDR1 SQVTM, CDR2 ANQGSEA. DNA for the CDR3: TGCAGCGTTGAACAGGGTTACGAGCAGTACTTC. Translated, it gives CSVEQGYEQYF.

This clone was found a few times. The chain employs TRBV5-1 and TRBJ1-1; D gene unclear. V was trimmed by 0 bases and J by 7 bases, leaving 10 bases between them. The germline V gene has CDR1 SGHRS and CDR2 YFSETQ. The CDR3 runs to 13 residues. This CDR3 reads CASSLAAASEAFF. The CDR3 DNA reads TGCGCCAGCAGCTTGGCTGCGGCTAGTGAAGCTTTCTTT. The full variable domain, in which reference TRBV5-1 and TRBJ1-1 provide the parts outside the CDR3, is KAGVTQTPRYLIKTRGQQVTLSCSPISGHRSVSWYQQTPGQGLQFLFEYFSETQRNKGNFPGRFSGRQFSNSRSEMNVSTLELGDSALYLCASSLAAASEAFFGQGTRLTVV.

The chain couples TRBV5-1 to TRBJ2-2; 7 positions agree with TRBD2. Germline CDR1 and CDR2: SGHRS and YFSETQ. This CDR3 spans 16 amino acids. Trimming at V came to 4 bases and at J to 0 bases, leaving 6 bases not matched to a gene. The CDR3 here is CASSPERGTNTGELFF. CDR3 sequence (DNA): TGCGCCAGCAGCCCCGAGCGGGGTACGAACACCGGGGAGCTGTTTTTT.

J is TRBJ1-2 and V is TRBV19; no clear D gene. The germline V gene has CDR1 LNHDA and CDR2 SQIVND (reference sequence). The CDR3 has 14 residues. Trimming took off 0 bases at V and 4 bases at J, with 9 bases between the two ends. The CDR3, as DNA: TGTGCCAGTAGTATAGATCCGGTGAGCTATGGCTACACCTTC. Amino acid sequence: CASSIDPVSYGYTF.

The CDR3 DNA is TGTGCCAGCAGCTTGCAGGGAGGGACTGAAGCTTTCTTT. Translated: CASSLQGGTEAFF. The rearrangement joins TRBV5-4 to TRBJ1-1, with D tentatively TRBD1 (5 bases). Germline V gene data show CDR1 as SGHNT and CDR2 as YYREEE (reference sequence). V was clipped by 1 base and J by 5 bases, with 9 bases between them. This CDR3 region has 13 residues. The whole variable domain, filled in from reference TRBV5-4 and TRBJ1-1, reads ETGVTQSPTHLIKTRGQQVTLRCSSQSGHNTVSWYQQALGQGPQFIFQYYREEENGRGNFPPRFSGLQFPNYSSELNVNALELDDSALYLCASSLQGGTEAFFGQGTRLTVV.

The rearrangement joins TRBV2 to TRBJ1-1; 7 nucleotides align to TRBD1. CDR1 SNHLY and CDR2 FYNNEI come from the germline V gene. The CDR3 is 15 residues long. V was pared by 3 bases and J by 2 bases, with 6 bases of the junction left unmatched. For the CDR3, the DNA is TGTGCCAGCAGTGATCTGGGACAGCAAAACACTGAAGCTTTCTTT. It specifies CASSDLGQQNTEAFF. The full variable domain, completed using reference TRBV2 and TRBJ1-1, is EPEVTQTPSHQVTQMGQEVILRCVPISNHLYFYWYRQILGQKVEFLVSFYNNEISEKSEIFDDQFSVERPDGSNFTLKIRSTKLEDSAMYFCASSDLGQQNTEAFFGQGTRLTVV.

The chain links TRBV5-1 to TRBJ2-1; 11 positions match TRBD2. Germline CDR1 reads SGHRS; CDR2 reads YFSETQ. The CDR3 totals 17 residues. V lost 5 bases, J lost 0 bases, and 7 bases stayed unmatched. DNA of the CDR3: TGCGCCAGCAGTCGGACTAGCGGGCGCAGCTCCTACAATGAGCAGTTCTTC. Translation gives CASSRTSGRSSYNEQFF.

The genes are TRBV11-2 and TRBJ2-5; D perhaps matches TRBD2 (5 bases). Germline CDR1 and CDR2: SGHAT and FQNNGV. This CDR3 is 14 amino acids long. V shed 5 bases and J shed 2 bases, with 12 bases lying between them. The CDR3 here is CASSRRGVQETQYF. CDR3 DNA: TGTGCCAGCAGCCGACGGGGAGTTCAAGAGACCCAGTACTTC.

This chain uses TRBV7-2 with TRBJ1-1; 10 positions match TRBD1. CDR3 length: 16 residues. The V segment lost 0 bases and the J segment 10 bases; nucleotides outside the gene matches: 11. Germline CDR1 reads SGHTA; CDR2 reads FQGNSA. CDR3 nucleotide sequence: TGTGCCAGCAGCTTAGCGGTACCGGGACAGGGGTTCCGAGCTTTCTTT. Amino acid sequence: CASSLAVPGQGFRAFF. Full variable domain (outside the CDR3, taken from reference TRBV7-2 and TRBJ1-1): GAGVSQSPSNKVTEKGKDVELRCDPISGHTALYWYRQSLGQGLEFLIYFQGNSAPDKSGLPSDRFSAERTGGSVSTLTIQRTQQEDSAVYLCASSLAVPGQGFRAFFGQGTRLTVV.

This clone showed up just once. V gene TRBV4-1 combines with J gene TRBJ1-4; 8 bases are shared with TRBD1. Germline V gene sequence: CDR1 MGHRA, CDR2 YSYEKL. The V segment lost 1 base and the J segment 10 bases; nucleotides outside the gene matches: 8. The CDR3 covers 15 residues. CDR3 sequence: CASSQGDRSGGKLFF. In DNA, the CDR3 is TGCGCCAGCAGCCAAGGGGACAGGTCTGGAGGAAAACTGTTTTTT.

The CDR3 is CASSLATILTGELFF. In nucleotides, the CDR3 is TGCGCCAGCAGCTTGGCGACTATTTTAACCGGGGAGCTGTTTTTT. The rearrangement uses TRBV5-1 and TRBJ2-2, with D perhaps matching TRBD2 (5 bases). This CDR3 is built from 15 residues. Trimming removed 0 bases at V and 5 bases at J, with 11 bases between. Germline CDR1 SGHRS, CDR2 YFSETQ.

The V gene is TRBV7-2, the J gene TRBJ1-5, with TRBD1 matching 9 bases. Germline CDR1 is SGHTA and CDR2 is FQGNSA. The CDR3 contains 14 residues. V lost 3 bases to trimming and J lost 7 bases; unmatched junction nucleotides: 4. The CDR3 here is CASSFRQGEQPQHF. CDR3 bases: TGTGCCAGCAGCTTCCGACAGGGGGAACAGCCCCAGCATTTT.

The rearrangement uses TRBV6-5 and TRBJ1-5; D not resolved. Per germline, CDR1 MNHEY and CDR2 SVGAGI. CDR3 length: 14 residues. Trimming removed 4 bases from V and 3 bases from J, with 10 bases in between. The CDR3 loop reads CASSSAGFNQPQHF. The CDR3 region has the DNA TGTGCCAGCAGTTCAGCGGGGTTCAATCAGCCCCAGCATTTT.

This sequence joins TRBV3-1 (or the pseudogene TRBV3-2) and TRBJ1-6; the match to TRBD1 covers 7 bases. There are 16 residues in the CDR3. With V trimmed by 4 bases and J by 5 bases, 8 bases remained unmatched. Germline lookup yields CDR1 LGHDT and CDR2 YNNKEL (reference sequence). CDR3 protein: CASSPRQGRDNSPLHF. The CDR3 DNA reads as TGTGCCAGCAGCCCCCGACAGGGTAGGGATAATTCACCCCTCCACTTT.

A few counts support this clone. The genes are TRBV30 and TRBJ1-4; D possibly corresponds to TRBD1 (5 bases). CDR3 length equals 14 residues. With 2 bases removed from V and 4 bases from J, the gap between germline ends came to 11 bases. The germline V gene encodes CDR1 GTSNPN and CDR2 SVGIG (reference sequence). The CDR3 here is CAWSMDTGNEKLFF. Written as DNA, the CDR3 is TGTGCCTGGAGTATGGACACGGGTAATGAAAAACTGTTTTTT.

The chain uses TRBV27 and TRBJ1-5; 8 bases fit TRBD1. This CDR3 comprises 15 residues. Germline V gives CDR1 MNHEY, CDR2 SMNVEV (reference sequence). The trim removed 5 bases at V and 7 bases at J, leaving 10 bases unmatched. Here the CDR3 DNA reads TGTGCCAGCAGTGAAACAGACAGGGGCGTACAGCCCCAGCATTTT. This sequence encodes CASSETDRGVQPQHF.

Here the CDR3 DNA reads TGTGCCAGCAGCGCACGGACAGGTCTAAGTGAAGCTTTCTTT. It yields the protein CASSARTGLSEAFF. This chain joins TRBV9 and TRBJ1-1; 7 bases match TRBD1. Trimming cost V 3 bases and J 7 bases; bases outside gene matches: 9. There are 14 residues in the CDR3. Germline-derived CDR1 and CDR2 are SGDLS and YYNGEE.

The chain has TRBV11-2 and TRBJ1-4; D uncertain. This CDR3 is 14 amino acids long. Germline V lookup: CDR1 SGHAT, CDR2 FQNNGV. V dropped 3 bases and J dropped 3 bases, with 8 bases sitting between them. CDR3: CASSFLRSNEKLFF. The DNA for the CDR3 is TGTGCCAGCAGCTTCTTGAGATCTAATGAAAAACTGTTTTTT.

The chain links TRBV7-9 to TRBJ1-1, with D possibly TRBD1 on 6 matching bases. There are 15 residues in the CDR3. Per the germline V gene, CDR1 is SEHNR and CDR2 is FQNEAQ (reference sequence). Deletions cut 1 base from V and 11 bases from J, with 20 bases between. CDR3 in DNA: TGTGCCAGCAGCTTAGGGGTAGGACAGCGAAGAGAGGCTTTCTTT. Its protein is CASSLGVGQRREAFF.

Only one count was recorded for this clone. CDR3 in amino acids: CASSLVQGLADTQYF. The CDR3 DNA is TGCGCCAGCAGCTTGGTTCAGGGGTTGGCAGATACGCAGTATTTT. The rearrangement links TRBV5-1 to TRBJ2-3; tentatively, D is TRBD1 (6 bases). The ends were cut back, 0 bases at V and 4 bases at J, with 12 bases in the middle. CDR1 is SGHRS, CDR2 YFSETQ, per germline. CDR3 length: 15 amino acids.

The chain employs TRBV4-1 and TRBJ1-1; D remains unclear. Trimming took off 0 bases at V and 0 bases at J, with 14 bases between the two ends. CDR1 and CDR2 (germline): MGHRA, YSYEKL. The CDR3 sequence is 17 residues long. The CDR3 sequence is CASSQDPIGGMNTEAFF. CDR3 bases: TGCGCCAGCAGCCAAGACCCGATAGGCGGGATGAACACTGAAGCTTTCTTT.

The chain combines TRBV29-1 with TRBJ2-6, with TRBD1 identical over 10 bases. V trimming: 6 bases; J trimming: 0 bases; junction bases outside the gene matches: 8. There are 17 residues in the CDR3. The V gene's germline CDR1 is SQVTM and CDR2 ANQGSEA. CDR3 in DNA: TGCAGCGTGCCGGGACAGGGGCCTTCCTCTGGGGCCAACGTCCTGACTTTC. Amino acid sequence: CSVPGQGPSSGANVLTF.

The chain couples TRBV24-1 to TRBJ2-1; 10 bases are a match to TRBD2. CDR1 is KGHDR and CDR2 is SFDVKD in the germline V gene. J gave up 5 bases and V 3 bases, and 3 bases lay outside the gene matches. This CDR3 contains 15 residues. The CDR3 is CATSDLAGVHNEQFF. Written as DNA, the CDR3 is TGTGCCACCAGTGATCTAGCGGGGGTACACAATGAGCAGTTCTTC.

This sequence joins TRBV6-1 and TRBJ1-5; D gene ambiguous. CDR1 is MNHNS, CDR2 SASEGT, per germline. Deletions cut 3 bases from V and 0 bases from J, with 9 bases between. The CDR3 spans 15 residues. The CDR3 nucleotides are TGTGCCAGCAGTGAGGAGTCTTTTAGCAATCAGCCCCAGCATTTT. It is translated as CASSEESFSNQPQHF.

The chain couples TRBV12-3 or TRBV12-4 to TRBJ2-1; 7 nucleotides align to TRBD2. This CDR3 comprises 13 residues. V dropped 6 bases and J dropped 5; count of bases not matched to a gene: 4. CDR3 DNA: TGTGCCAGCAGCCGGACTAGTAACAATGAGCAGTTCTTC. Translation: CASSRTSNNEQFF.